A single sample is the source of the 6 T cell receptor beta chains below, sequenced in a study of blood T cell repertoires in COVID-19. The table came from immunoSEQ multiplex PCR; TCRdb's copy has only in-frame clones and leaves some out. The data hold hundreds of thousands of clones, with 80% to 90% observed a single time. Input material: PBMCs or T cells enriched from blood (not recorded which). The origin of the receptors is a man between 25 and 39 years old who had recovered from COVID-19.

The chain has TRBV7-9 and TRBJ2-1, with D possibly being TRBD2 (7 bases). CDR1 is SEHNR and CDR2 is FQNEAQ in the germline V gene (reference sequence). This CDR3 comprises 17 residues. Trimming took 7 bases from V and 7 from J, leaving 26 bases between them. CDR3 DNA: TGTGCCAGCACCCCCCTCATGGGGGGGCCAAGTAGGAATGAGCAGTTCTTC. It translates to CASTPLMGGPSRNEQFF.

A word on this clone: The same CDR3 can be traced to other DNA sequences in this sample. In nucleotides, the CDR3 is TGTGCCAGCTCAGGACAGGCGAACACTGAAGCTTTCTTT. Amino acids: CASSGQANTEAFF. This chain links TRBV18 with TRBJ1-1; 7 bases are a match to TRBD1. The V segment lost 5 bases and the J segment 1 base; nucleotides outside the gene matches: 1. Germline V lookup: CDR1 KGHSH, CDR2 LQKENI. The CDR3 runs 13 residues. The entire variable domain, with the rest obtained from reference TRBV18 and TRBJ1-1, is as follows: NAGVMQNPRHLVRRRGQEARLRCSPMKGHSHVYWYRQLPEEGLKFMVYLQKENIIDESGMPKERFSAEFPKEGPSILRIQQVVRGDSAAYFCASSGQANTEAFFGQGTRLTVV.

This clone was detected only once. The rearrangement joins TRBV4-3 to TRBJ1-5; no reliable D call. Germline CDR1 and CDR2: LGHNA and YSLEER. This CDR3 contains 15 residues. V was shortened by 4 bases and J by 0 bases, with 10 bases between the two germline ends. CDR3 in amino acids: CASSRVYSSNQPQHF. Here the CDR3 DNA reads TGCGCCAGCAGCCGCGTCTATTCTAGCAATCAGCCCCAGCATTTT.

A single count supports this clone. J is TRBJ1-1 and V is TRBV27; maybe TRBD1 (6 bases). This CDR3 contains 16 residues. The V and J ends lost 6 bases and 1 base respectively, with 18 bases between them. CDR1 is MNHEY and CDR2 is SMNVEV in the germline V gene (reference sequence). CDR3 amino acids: CASRRPSGAWNTEAFF. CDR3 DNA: TGTGCCAGCAGAAGACCTTCAGGGGCTTGGAACACTGAAGCTTTCTTT.

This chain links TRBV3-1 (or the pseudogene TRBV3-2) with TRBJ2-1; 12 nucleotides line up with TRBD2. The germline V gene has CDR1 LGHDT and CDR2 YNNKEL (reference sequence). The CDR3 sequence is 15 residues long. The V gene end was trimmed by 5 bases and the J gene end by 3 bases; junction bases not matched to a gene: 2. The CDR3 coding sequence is TGTGCCAGCAGCAAGGGACTAGCGGGCTACAATGAGCAGTTCTTC. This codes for CASSKGLAGYNEQFF.

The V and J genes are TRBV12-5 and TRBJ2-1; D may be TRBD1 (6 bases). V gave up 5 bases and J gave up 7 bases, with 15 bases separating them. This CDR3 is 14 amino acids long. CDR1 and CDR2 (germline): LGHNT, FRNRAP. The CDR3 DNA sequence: TGTGCTAGTGGTATCAGGGGTGAGGGGAATGAGCAGTTCTTC. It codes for CASGIRGEGNEQFF.